This TCR beta chain was sequenced in a study of T-cell memory formation after mild COVID-19. In germline, CDR1 is MGHRA, CDR2 YSYEKL. V was shortened by 4 bases and J by 1 base, with 14 bases between the two germline ends. This CDR3 is 15 amino acids long. TCRdb re-called the 5' RACE reads with MiXCR, one entry per CDR3 protein. The sample yields 250,000 or so distinct CDR3 sequences, under 20% seen once. What was sequenced was PBMCs or a T cell subset sorted from them (not recorded which). The origin of this receptor is a man younger than 30 who had mild COVID-19 (a few samples of this study predate the infection). Cell type and time point are not known. The chain combines TRBV4-1 with TRBJ2-7; perhaps TRBD2 as D (5 bases). CDR3 nucleotides: TGCGCCAGCAGCCGATCGGACTGGGCTTCCTACGAGCAGTACTTC. Amino acids: CASSRSDWASYEQYF.